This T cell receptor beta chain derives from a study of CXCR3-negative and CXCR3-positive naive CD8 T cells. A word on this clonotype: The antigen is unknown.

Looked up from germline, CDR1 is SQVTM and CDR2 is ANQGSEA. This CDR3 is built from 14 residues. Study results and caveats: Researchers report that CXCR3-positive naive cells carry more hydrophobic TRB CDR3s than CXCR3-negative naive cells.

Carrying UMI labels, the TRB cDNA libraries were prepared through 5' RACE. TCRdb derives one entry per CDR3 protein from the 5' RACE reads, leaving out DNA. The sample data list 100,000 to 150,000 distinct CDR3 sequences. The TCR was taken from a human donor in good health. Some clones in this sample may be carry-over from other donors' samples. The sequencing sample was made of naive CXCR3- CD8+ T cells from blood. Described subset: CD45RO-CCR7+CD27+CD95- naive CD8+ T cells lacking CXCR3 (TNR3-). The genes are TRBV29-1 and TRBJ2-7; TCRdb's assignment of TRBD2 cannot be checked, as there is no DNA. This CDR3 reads CSVVGSSGTYEQYF.